This record concerns one TCR beta chain sequence. Its antigen remains unknown. This specimen belongs to a study of T cell responses to AZD1222 COVID-19 vaccine. The assay was immunoSEQ multiplex PCR, and TCRdb's table has in-frame clones only and misses some. The sample records approximately 140,000 clones, under 95% being singletons. Notes on the study in general: The donor group comprised mostly white British people and more females; the analysis possibly underestimated clonal diversity.

The germline V and J ends were trimmed by 4 bases and 5 bases, with 14 bases remaining between them. CDR1 is SNHLY and CDR2 is FYNNEI in the germline V gene. The length of the CDR3 is 14 residues. J is TRBJ2-5 and V is TRBV2; perhaps TRBD2 as D (5 bases). The sequence derives from an adult in good health. The sequenced sample was peripheral blood, obtained on day 0 of AZD1222 vaccination. The CDR3 DNA reads TGTGCCAGCAGTGCCGAGTCTGGGGAGGAGACCCAGTACTTC. The encoded protein is CASSAESGEETQYF.